This T cell receptor beta chain was observed in a study of regulatory T cells in long-lasting Graves disease. Germline-derived CDR1 and CDR2 are SEHNR and FQNEAQ (reference sequence). This CDR3 comprises 17 residues. The ends lost 2 bases at V and 4 bases at J; junction bases unmatched: 8. Building the TCR beta libraries relied on iRepertoire HTBI primers, and CDR3 regions underwent Arm-PCR. TCRdb reprocessed the multiplex PCR reads via MiXCR and lists one record per CDR3 protein. Found here are around 400,000 distinct CDR3 sequences, 15% to 19% of them singletons; the top ten hold about a fifth. The study's findings and limits: Persistent patients shared some 2,900 public clonotypes among themselves. Newly diagnosed patients shared fewer, at roughly 1,000. Persistent disease samples used TRBV28, TRBJ1-2 and TRBJ2-5 preferentially.

A note on this clonotype: What it binds is unknown.

Stated time point: newly diagnosed GD, antithyroid drugs for less than 3 months. Scientists built the TCR library using RNA that was extracted from PBMCs. The sample here was peripheral blood mononuclear cells (PBMCs), taken at new diagnosis, from a patient treated with antithyroid drugs. This sequence originates from a female donor with Graves disease. V usage is TRBV7-9 and J usage is TRBJ2-2; 9 nucleotides align to TRBD2. Here the CDR3 reads CASSLMAGGRPTGELFF. The CDR3 DNA reads TGTGCCAGCAGCTTAATGGCGGGAGGGCGTCCCACCGGGGAGCTGTTTTTT.